This T cell receptor beta chain was identified in a study of cytomegalovirus exposure and HLA in healthy donors. Germline CDR1 reads SGDLS; CDR2 reads YYNGEE. This CDR3 spans 15 amino acids. The V and J ends lost 3 bases and 0 bases, in that order; junction bases with no gene match: 5. Primers for the PCR totalled 60 Vbeta and 13 Jbeta. TCRdb's table, derived via immunoSEQ multiplex PCR, lists solely in-frame clones and lacks some. The top ten clones hold over 1% of a sample with around 130,000 clones, 82% of them seen once. The V gene is TRBV9, the J gene TRBJ1-2, with 7 bases lining up with TRBD1. The receptor's source is a boy aged 5-17 years in good health and CMV-seronegative. The sequencing input was PBMCs. The chain's CDR3 is CASSAQTGSNYGYTF. In DNA form, the CDR3 reads TGTGCCAGCAGCGCCCAGACAGGGTCTAACTATGGCTACACCTTC. Based on the CDR3 plus reference TRBV9 and TRBJ1-2, the full variable domain is DSGVTQTPKHLITATGQRVTLRCSPRSGDLSVYWYQQSLDQGLQFLIQYYNGEERAKGNILERFSAQQFPDLHSELNLSSLELGDSALYFCASSAQTGSNYGYTFGSGTRLTVV.